The source of this T cell receptor (beta chain) is a study of T cells in women clearing cervical HPV infection. Study information: Women with histologically confirmed HPV16-related CIN3 or worse, 2 with invasive cancer, served as cases. Case blood was drawn a median about 150 days after lesion detection. HLA type stays a possible confounder, typing being limited. Study results and caveats: TRBV6-7 abundance was lower in cases than controls (about 0.099% versus 0.16%).

The repertoire was sequenced with immunoSEQ multiplex PCR; TCRdb's copy has only in-frame clones and lacks some. The sample table includes under 45,000 clones. About this clone: Its antigen is undetermined. Coverage ceases 3 residues before the CDR3 finishes, and the germline J gene fills in the end.

CDR1 is SGHDT, CDR2 YYEEEE, per germline. This CDR3 comprises 14 residues. After removal of 4 bases from V and 6 bases from J, the junction contained 5 bases not matched to a gene. This receptor was obtained from a woman between 18 and 70 years old with a cervical HPV16 infection that either progressed to CIN3+ or cleared (not recorded which). The chain links TRBV5-6 to TRBJ2-3; 10 bases line up with TRBD2. The sequencing input was blood buffy coat. CDR3 DNA, as far as it was read: TGTGCCAGCAGCACCTTGACTAGCGGGGATACG. Translated, it gives CASSTLTSGDT. The whole CDR3 region reads CASSTLTSGDTQYF. The whole variable domain, filled in from reference TRBV5-6 and TRBJ2-3, reads DAGVTQSPTHLIKTRGQQVTLRCSPKSGHDTVSWYQQALGQGPQFIFQYYEEEERQRGNFPDRFSGHQFPNYSSELNVNALLLGDSALYLCASSTLTSGDTQYFGPGTRLTVL.